These T cell receptor beta chains were read from a single sample in a study of blood T cell repertoires in COVID-19. Repertoires were generated with immunoSEQ multiplex PCR, while TCRdb's copy carries only in-frame clones and drops some. The repertoire holds 130,000 to 150,000 clones, with 80% to 90% as singletons. Sequenced input: peripheral blood. All receptors come from a man younger than 35 with COVID-19, enrolled during active disease. CDR3s include the opening cysteine and the closing phenylalanine or tryptophan. Fields, in order: clone size, D gene, J gene, V gene, CDR3 DNA, CDR3 protein. D genes are given only for firm matches. A clone size is listed for some rows: how often the clone was seen (once, few, many), or a class if it is expanded.

clone_size: .; d_call: .; j_call: TRBJ2-7; v_call: TRBV6-5; cdr3_nt: TGTGCCAGCAGTACAGGGTTGGTTTACGAGCAGTACTTC; cdr3_aa: CASSTGLVYEQYF
clone_size: once; d_call: .; j_call: TRBJ2-5; v_call: TRBV7-2; cdr3_nt: TGTGCCAGCAGCTTAGTATCTCCTCCAGAGACCCAGTACTTC; cdr3_aa: CASSLVSPPETQYF
clone_size: .; d_call: TRBD1; j_call: TRBJ2-1; v_call: TRBV4-3; cdr3_nt: TGCGCCAGCAGCCAAGATAGGGGACAGGTCGGCAATGAGCAGTTCTTC; cdr3_aa: CASSQDRGQVGNEQFF
clone_size: .; d_call: TRBD2; j_call: TRBJ2-3; v_call: TRBV6-5; cdr3_nt: TGTGCCAGCAGTTCCCCCCTAGCGGGAGGAACAGATACGCAGTATTTT; cdr3_aa: CASSSPLAGGTDTQYF
clone_size: .; d_call: TRBD2; j_call: TRBJ2-7; v_call: TRBV16; cdr3_nt: TGTGCCAGCAGCCATTCCGGGACTAGCTCCTACGAGCAGTACTTC; cdr3_aa: CASSHSGTSSYEQYF
clone_size: .; d_call: TRBD2; j_call: TRBJ2-1; v_call: TRBV13; cdr3_nt: TGTGCCAGCAGCCCCGGGGGGGTGGTCTACAATGAGCAGTTCTTC; cdr3_aa: CASSPGGVVYNEQFF
clone_size: once; d_call: TRBD2; j_call: TRBJ2-7; v_call: TRBV6-6; cdr3_nt: TGTGCCAGCAGGCGAGGACTAGCGGGAGGTAGTAGCTACGAGCAGTACTTC; cdr3_aa: CASRRGLAGGSSYEQYF
clone_size: .; d_call: TRBD1; j_call: TRBJ2-7; v_call: TRBV6-5; cdr3_nt: TGTGCCAGCAGTTACTATCGACAGGGTAGGAACGAGCAGTACTTC; cdr3_aa: CASSYYRQGRNEQYF
clone_size: .; d_call: TRBD2; j_call: TRBJ2-5; v_call: TRBV5-1; cdr3_nt: TGCGCCAGCAGCTTGCGGGCTAGCGGCCAAGAGACCCAGTACTTC; cdr3_aa: CASSLRASGQETQYF
clone_size: .; d_call: .; j_call: TRBJ1-2; v_call: TRBV7-2; cdr3_nt: TGTGCCAGCAGAAGGGACACCGTGAACTATGGCTACACCTTC; cdr3_aa: CASRRDTVNYGYTF
clone_size: .; d_call: TRBD1; j_call: TRBJ1-1; v_call: TRBV13; cdr3_nt: TGTGCCAGCAGCCCAAATACGGACAGGGGTAACACTGAAGCTTTCTTT; cdr3_aa: CASSPNTDRGNTEAFF
clone_size: .; d_call: TRBD1; j_call: TRBJ1-4; v_call: TRBV5-8; cdr3_nt: TGTGCCAGCAGAAAGGGACAGACTGCAACTAATGAAAAACTGCTTTTT; cdr3_aa: CASRKGQTATNEKLLF
clone_size: .; d_call: .; j_call: TRBJ1-3; v_call: TRBV15; cdr3_nt: TGTGCCACCAGCATTAACTCTGGAAACACCATATATTTT; cdr3_aa: CATSINSGNTIYF
clone_size: .; d_call: TRBD1; j_call: TRBJ2-7; v_call: TRBV7-9; cdr3_nt: TGTGCCAGCAGCTTAGATGGGACAGCCTACGAGCAGTACTTC; cdr3_aa: CASSLDGTAYEQYF
clone_size: .; d_call: TRBD1; j_call: TRBJ2-1; v_call: TRBV12-3/TRBV12-4; cdr3_nt: TGTGCCAGCGGGGACAGCCTCTACAATGAGCAGTTCTTC; cdr3_aa: CASGDSLYNEQFF
clone_size: .; d_call: .; j_call: TRBJ2-1; v_call: TRBV6-4; cdr3_nt: TGTGCCAGCAGTGAACAACAGGGATCGTACAATGAGCAGTTCTTC; cdr3_aa: CASSEQQGSYNEQFF
clone_size: once; d_call: TRBD1; j_call: TRBJ2-1; v_call: TRBV15; cdr3_nt: TGTGCCACCAGCAGAGAGGACAGGGGGGGAAATGAGCAGTTCTTC; cdr3_aa: CATSREDRGGNEQFF
clone_size: .; d_call: .; j_call: TRBJ2-7; v_call: TRBV19; cdr3_nt: TGTGCCAGTAACAAGGGACTGGAGCAGTACTTC; cdr3_aa: CASNKGLEQYF
clone_size: .; d_call: .; j_call: TRBJ2-2; v_call: TRBV28; cdr3_nt: TGTGCCAGCAGTTTACTGGGGGCGCACGGGGAGCTGTTTTTT; cdr3_aa: CASSLLGAHGELFF
clone_size: once; d_call: .; j_call: TRBJ2-3; v_call: TRBV5-4; cdr3_nt: TGTGCCAGCAGCTTGGCGGGAGAGGCAGATACGCAGTATTTT; cdr3_aa: CASSLAGEADTQYF
clone_size: .; d_call: .; j_call: TRBJ2-2; v_call: TRBV4-3; cdr3_nt: TGCGCCAGCAGCCAAGAAGAGGGGGAATACGCCGGGGAGCTGTTTTTT; cdr3_aa: CASSQEEGEYAGELFF
clone_size: .; d_call: .; j_call: TRBJ1-5; v_call: TRBV7-5; cdr3_nt: TGTGCCAGAAGCCCGATAAGACCGTCGGGGCAGCCCCAGCATTTT; cdr3_aa: CARSPIRPSGQPQHF
clone_size: .; d_call: .; j_call: TRBJ1-2; v_call: TRBV7-9; cdr3_nt: TGTGCCAGCAGCTCCTCCTCCGACACCATCTTC; cdr3_aa: CASSSSSDTIF
clone_size: few; d_call: TRBD2; j_call: TRBJ2-7; v_call: TRBV6-4; cdr3_nt: TGTGCCAGCAGTGACTCGAGCGGGGGCGAGCAGTACTTC; cdr3_aa: CASSDSSGGEQYF
clone_size: .; d_call: .; j_call: TRBJ2-1; v_call: TRBV5-8; cdr3_nt: TGTGCCAGCAGCTTCCTTAGGACAACCTATGAGCAGTTCTTC; cdr3_aa: CASSFLRTTYEQFF
clone_size: .; d_call: .; j_call: TRBJ1-2; v_call: TRBV10-3; cdr3_nt: TGTGCCATCAGTGAGACAGGTTCGTTCGGCTACACCTTC; cdr3_aa: CAISETGSFGYTF
clone_size: .; d_call: .; j_call: TRBJ1-2; v_call: TRBV27; cdr3_nt: TGTGCCAGCAGGACCTTACAGGGACGGGCTAACTATGGCTACACCTTC; cdr3_aa: CASRTLQGRANYGYTF
clone_size: .; d_call: TRBD1; j_call: TRBJ1-2; v_call: TRBV27; cdr3_nt: TGTGCCAGCACTATAACCAGGACAGGGGGAATTGAGGGCTACACCTTC; cdr3_aa: CASTITRTGGIEGYTF
clone_size: .; d_call: .; j_call: TRBJ2-4; v_call: TRBV11-2; cdr3_nt: TGTGCCAGCAGCTCCCCCGGAGAGCCTGGGAGCGCCAAAAACATTCAGTACTTC; cdr3_aa: CASSSPGEPGSAKNIQYF
clone_size: .; d_call: TRBD2; j_call: TRBJ2-5; v_call: TRBV30; cdr3_nt: TGTGCCTGGAGTGTCGGGGGGACAGAGACCCAGTACTTC; cdr3_aa: CAWSVGGTETQYF
clone_size: once; d_call: .; j_call: TRBJ2-5; v_call: TRBV6-2/TRBV6-3; cdr3_nt: TGTGCCAGCAGCCGAGCGGAGCAAGAGACCCAGTACTTC; cdr3_aa: CASSRAEQETQYF
clone_size: .; d_call: .; j_call: TRBJ2-3; v_call: TRBV28; cdr3_nt: TGTGCCAGCGGGAAGGTCGGGGACAACACAGATACGCAGTATTTT; cdr3_aa: CASGKVGDNTDTQYF
clone_size: .; d_call: TRBD1; j_call: TRBJ1-6; v_call: TRBV6-5; cdr3_nt: TGTGCCAGCAGTTACCGGGACAGGGGGATTGAACCCCTCCACTTT; cdr3_aa: CASSYRDRGIEPLHF
clone_size: .; d_call: .; j_call: TRBJ2-7; v_call: TRBV18; cdr3_nt: TGTGCCAGCTCAACTTCAAACGATCGACAGTACTTC; cdr3_aa: CASSTSNDRQYF
clone_size: once; d_call: .; j_call: TRBJ2-7; v_call: TRBV5-1; cdr3_nt: TGCGCCAGCAGCCGATCGGGGAACAACCTCTACGAGCAGTACTTC; cdr3_aa: CASSRSGNNLYEQYF
clone_size: .; d_call: .; j_call: TRBJ2-1; v_call: TRBV18; cdr3_nt: TGTGCCAGCTCACCGCCCGGGGTCAGAGGAAACAATGAGCAGTTCTTC; cdr3_aa: CASSPPGVRGNNEQFF
clone_size: .; d_call: .; j_call: TRBJ2-1; v_call: TRBV9; cdr3_nt: TGTGCCAGCAGCGTAGGGGGGGACGTAGACAATGAGCAGTTCTTC; cdr3_aa: CASSVGGDVDNEQFF
clone_size: .; d_call: .; j_call: TRBJ1-1; v_call: TRBV5-1; cdr3_nt: TGCGCCAGCAGCTTGCCAGGGGCAGCTGAAGCTTTCTTT; cdr3_aa: CASSLPGAAEAFF
clone_size: .; d_call: .; j_call: TRBJ2-5; v_call: TRBV6-2/TRBV6-3; cdr3_nt: TGTGCCAGCAGTGGAAGAGGGTACATAAGTACAGAGACCCAGTACTTC; cdr3_aa: CASSGRGYISTETQYF
clone_size: .; d_call: .; j_call: TRBJ2-7; v_call: TRBV27; cdr3_nt: TGTGCCAGCAGTCTGATTGGGCGGGACTCCGAGCAGTACTTC; cdr3_aa: CASSLIGRDSEQYF
clone_size: once; d_call: .; j_call: TRBJ2-1; v_call: TRBV11-1; cdr3_nt: TGTGCCAGCAGCCCCGCAGGGGAACTCTTCAATGAGCAGTTCTTC; cdr3_aa: CASSPAGELFNEQFF
clone_size: once; d_call: TRBD1; j_call: TRBJ2-2; v_call: TRBV7-2; cdr3_nt: TGTGCCAGCAGCCCGCCGACAGGGTTGGCCGGGGAGCTGTTTTTT; cdr3_aa: CASSPPTGLAGELFF
clone_size: once; d_call: TRBD1; j_call: TRBJ2-7; v_call: TRBV13; cdr3_nt: TGTGCCAGCAGCTTGGGACAGGGCTACGAGCAGTACTTC; cdr3_aa: CASSLGQGYEQYF
clone_size: .; d_call: .; j_call: TRBJ2-2; v_call: TRBV9; cdr3_nt: TGTGCCAGCAGCGTCGGTACGAACAGGGTCGCCGGGGAGCTGTTTTTT; cdr3_aa: CASSVGTNRVAGELFF
clone_size: .; d_call: TRBD2; j_call: TRBJ2-3; v_call: TRBV9; cdr3_nt: TGTGCCAGCAGCGCCCGTACTAGCGGGGGGCCGGGGGATACGCAGTATTTT; cdr3_aa: CASSARTSGGPGDTQYF
clone_size: few; d_call: .; j_call: TRBJ1-4; v_call: TRBV4-3; cdr3_nt: TGCGCCAGCAGCGAATCGGGGGTGGGGGAAAAACTGTTTTTT; cdr3_aa: CASSESGVGEKLFF